This record concerns one T cell receptor (beta chain) sequence. Antigen: not known. This CDR3 comprises 15 residues. CDR1 LNHDA and CDR2 SQIVND come from the germline V gene (reference sequence). The V and J ends lost 0 bases and 4 bases respectively, with 13 bases between them. Profiling relied on immunoSEQ multiplex PCR, and the TCRdb table lists in-frame clones only, not all of them. This table has just over 90,000 clones, around 94% appearing once. The sample originates from a study of OX40 agonist ivuxolimab in advanced cancers. The study's findings and limits: At 0.1 to 3.0 mg/kg, clonal expansion of CD4+ and CD8+ blood T cells had occurred by week 6. The investigators did not determine what antigen specificity the expanded peripheral T cells had.

This receptor was taken from an adult with an advanced solid tumor such as melanoma, head and neck, liver or kidney cancer. The genes are TRBV19 and TRBJ2-7; possibly TRBD2 for D (6 bases). The source was CD4+ or CD8+ T cells sorted from blood, collected in a trial of the OX40 agonist ivuxolimab. The CDR3 DNA is TGTGCCAGTAGTATAGATGGTGGGAGGAGGTACGAGCAGTACTTC. Translated, it gives CASSIDGGRRYEQYF. Full variable domain (rest looked up from reference TRBV19 and TRBJ2-7): DGGITQSPKYLFRKEGQNVTLSCEQNLNHDAMYWYRQDPGQGLRLIYYSQIVNDFQKGDIAEGYSVSREKKESFPLTVTSAQKNPTAFYLCASSIDGGRRYEQYFGPGTRLTVT.